The source of this T cell receptor beta chain is a study of T cells in Graves' hyperthyroidism and ophthalmopathy. The CDR3 regions of TCR beta were amplified from RNA transcripts. HTBI primers were employed in a first-round RT-PCR of the TCR CDR3. Each CDR3 protein is one row after TCRdb ran MiXCR on the multiplex PCR reads. The table has over 400,000 distinct CDR3 sequences, under 25% seen once; the top ten hold around 50%. Germline V gene sequence: CDR1 DFQATT, CDR2 SNEGSKA (reference sequence). V lost 5 bases and J 3 bases, leaving 15 bases between the germline ends. There are 14 residues in the CDR3. Study-wide findings and caveats: The majority of expanded thyroid clonotypes above 0.001 also appeared in blood.

Remarks on this clonotype: What it binds is not known.

Among ophthalmopathy patients, the Clinical Activity Score reached at least 3, the NOSPECS grade reached at least 4, and duration remained under 3 months. Not enrolled were patients with uncontrolled infection, other autoimmune disease, pregnancy or lactation. Extraction of PBMCs used 7.5 to 10 ml of fresh peripheral blood. V and J are TRBV20-1 and TRBJ2-3; the D is unclear. This sequence originates from a woman between 70 and 85 years old with Graves' ophthalmopathy. The sequenced sample was blood. The CDR3 sequence: CSAAKGPATDTQYF. CDR3 bases: TGCAGTGCTGCCAAAGGACCGGCAACAGATACGCAGTATTTT.